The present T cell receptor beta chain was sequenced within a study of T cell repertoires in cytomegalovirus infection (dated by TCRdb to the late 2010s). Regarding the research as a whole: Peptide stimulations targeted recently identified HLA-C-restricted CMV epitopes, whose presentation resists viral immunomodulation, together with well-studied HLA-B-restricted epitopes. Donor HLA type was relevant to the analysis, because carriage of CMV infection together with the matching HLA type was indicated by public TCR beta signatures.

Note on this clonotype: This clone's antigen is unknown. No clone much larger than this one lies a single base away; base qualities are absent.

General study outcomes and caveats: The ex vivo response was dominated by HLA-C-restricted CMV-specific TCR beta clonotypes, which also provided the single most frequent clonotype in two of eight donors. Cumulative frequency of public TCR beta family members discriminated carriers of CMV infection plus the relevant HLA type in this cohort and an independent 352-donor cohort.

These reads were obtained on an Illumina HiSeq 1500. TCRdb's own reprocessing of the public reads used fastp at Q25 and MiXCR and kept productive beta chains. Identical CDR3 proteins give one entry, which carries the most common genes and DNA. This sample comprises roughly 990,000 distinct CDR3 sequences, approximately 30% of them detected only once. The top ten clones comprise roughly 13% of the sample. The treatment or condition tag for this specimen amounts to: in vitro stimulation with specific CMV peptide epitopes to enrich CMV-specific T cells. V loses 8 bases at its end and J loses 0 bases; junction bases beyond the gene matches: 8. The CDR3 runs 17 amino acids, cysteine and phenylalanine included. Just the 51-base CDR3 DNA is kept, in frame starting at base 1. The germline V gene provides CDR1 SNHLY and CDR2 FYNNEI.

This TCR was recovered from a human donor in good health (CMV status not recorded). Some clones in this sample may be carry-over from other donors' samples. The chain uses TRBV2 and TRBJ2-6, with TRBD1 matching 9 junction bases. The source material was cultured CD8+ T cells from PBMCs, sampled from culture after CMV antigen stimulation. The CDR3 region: CASLKTGGRSGANVLTF. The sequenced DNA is TGTGCCAGCCTGAAAACAGGGGGCCGCTCTGGGGCCAACGTCCTGACTTTC.